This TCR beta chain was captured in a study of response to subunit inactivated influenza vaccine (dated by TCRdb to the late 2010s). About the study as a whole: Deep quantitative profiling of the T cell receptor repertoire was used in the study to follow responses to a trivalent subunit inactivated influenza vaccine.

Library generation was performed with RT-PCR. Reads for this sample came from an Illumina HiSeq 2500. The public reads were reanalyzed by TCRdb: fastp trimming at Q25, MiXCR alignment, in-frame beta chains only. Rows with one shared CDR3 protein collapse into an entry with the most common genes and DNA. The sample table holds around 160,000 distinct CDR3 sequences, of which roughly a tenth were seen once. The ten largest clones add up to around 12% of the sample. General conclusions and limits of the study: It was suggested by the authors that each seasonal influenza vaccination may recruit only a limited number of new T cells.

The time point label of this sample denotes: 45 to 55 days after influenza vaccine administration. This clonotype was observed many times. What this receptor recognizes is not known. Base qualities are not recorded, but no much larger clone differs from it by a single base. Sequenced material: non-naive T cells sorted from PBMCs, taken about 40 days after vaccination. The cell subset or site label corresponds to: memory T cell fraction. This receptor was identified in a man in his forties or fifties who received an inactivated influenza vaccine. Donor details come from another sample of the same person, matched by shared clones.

The DNA sequence is as follows: TGCGCCAGCTCCGATGGCACAGGGGGCTATGGCTACACCTTC. Its protein reads: CASSDGTGGYGYTF. Rearrangement joined TRBV5-1 to TRBJ1-2; TRBD1 lines up with 8 middle nucleotides. The cysteine opens and the phenylalanine closes a CDR3 of 14 amino acids. CDR3 DNA is the only sequence kept; it has 42 bases, read in frame from the first base. Via the germline V gene, CDR1 is SGHRS and CDR2 YFSETQ. The germline V and J ends show losses of 7 bases and 4 bases respectively, and no gene match explains 9 bases of the junction.